The T cell receptor beta chain described here comes from a study of cytomegalovirus exposure and HLA in healthy donors. PCR used 60 Vbeta primers and 13 Jbeta primers. Sequencing was performed with immunoSEQ multiplex PCR; in TCRdb, only in-frame clones are kept and a portion is missing. The sample lists over 85,000 clones, just over 65% occurring once. Study-level findings and limits: Segments of the TCR beta V type were, in most cases, productive about 90% or about 30% of the time in an earlier analysis.

A remark on this clone: Its specificity is not known.

Trimming removed 3 bases from V and 8 bases from J, with 14 bases in between. Germline CDR1 LGHNA, CDR2 YSLEER. There are 15 residues in the CDR3. V gene TRBV4-3 combines with J gene TRBJ1-6, with D tentatively TRBD1 (6 bases). This TCR came from a man aged 30 to 45 in good health and CMV-seronegative. Input material: PBMCs. CDR3 DNA sequence: TGCGCCAGCAGCCACGACCGGGACATGGATTCACCCCTCCACTTT. Its translation is CASSHDRDMDSPLHF.